Following are 20 T cell receptor beta chains from one sample sequenced in a study of shared clonotypes between healthy human individuals. Naive CD8 populations comprised CD45RO-negative cells positively selected for CCR7, excluding terminally differentiated effector memory CD45RA+ cells. The table came from immunoSEQ multiplex PCR; TCRdb's copy has only in-frame clones and leaves some out. The sample yields about 590,000 clones, just under 97% seen once. The sample consisted of naive CD8+ T cells sorted from blood. These receptors were obtained from a woman in her 30s in good health.

About this clone: At the DNA level, this CDR3 is encoded by other sequences in the same sample as well. The rearrangement uses TRBV27 and TRBJ2-7, with 9 bases lining up with TRBD1. The germline CDR1 and CDR2 sequences are MNHEY and SMNVEV (reference sequence). The junction had 4 bases not matched to a gene; V was cut back by 6 bases and J by 4 bases. The CDR3 has 13 residues. CDR3 protein: CASRAGTGYEQYF. The CDR3 region has the DNA TGTGCCAGCAGGGCCGGGACAGGGTACGAGCAGTACTTC.

The rearrangement uses TRBV9 and TRBJ2-7; 8 positions agree with TRBD2. Germline V gene lookup returns CDR1 SGDLS and CDR2 YYNGEE. The CDR3 totals 15 residues. With 2 bases clipped from V and 5 bases from J, the junction kept 9 bases outside the gene matches. The CDR3, as DNA: TGTGCCAGCAGCGTCGGCGGGGGGAGTGGCAACGAGCAGTACTTC. This translates into CASSVGGGSGNEQYF.

This chain links TRBV11-2 with TRBJ1-2, with 8 bases lining up with TRBD1. V lost 7 bases to trimming and J lost 5 bases; unmatched junction nucleotides: 12. The CDR3 covers 15 residues. Germline V gene data show CDR1 as SGHAT and CDR2 as FQNNGV. The CDR3 sequence: CASNDQGAAGYGYTF. CDR3 coding DNA: TGTGCCAGCAACGACCAGGGGGCCGCAGGATATGGCTACACCTTC.

The J gene is TRBJ2-7, the V gene TRBV28; TRBD2 aligns across 8 bases. The CDR3 is 16 amino acids. Germline CDR1 and CDR2: MDHEN and SYDVKM. Trimming removed 2 bases from V and 0 bases from J; junction bases left unmatched: 6. DNA of the CDR3: TGTGCCAGCAGTTTACTGGCGGGGGGAAGCTCCTACGAGCAGTACTTC. It yields the protein CASSLLAGGSSYEQYF.

The chain recombines TRBV4-2 with TRBJ2-7; 7 bases fit TRBD2. The J segment lost 0 bases and the V segment lost 0 bases, leaving 2 bases of the junction unmatched. The CDR3 is 15 amino acids. In germline, CDR1 is LGHNA, CDR2 YNFKEQ. CDR3: CASSQDASGSYEQYF. DNA of the CDR3: TGTGCCAGCAGCCAAGATGCTAGCGGCTCCTACGAGCAGTACTTC.

The chain uses TRBV7-8 and TRBJ2-7; 8 nucleotides match TRBD1. The CDR3 is 13 residues long. Trimming cost V 6 bases and J 7 bases; bases outside gene matches: 8. Germline CDR1 and CDR2: SGHVS and FQNEAQ. CDR3 amino acids: CASSSQGAWEQYF. The DNA for the CDR3 is TGTGCCAGCAGTTCCCAGGGGGCGTGGGAGCAGTACTTC.

The CDR3 region has the DNA TGTGCCAGTAGTATCGCTGGGGGACAGCCCCAGCATTTT. This sequence encodes CASSIAGGQPQHF. The gene calls are TRBV19 and TRBJ1-5; tentatively, D is TRBD1 (5 bases). There are 13 residues in the CDR3. Germline V CDR1 and CDR2: LNHDA, SQIVND (reference sequence). V lost 3 bases and J 7 bases, leaving 10 bases between the germline ends.

The gene calls are TRBV4-2 and TRBJ2-7, with unresolved D. Trimming shortened V by 3 bases and J by 4 bases, and 19 bases separated the two germline ends. Per the germline V gene, CDR1 is LGHNA and CDR2 is YNFKEQ. The CDR3 is made up of 16 amino acids. CDR3 region: CASSHLGNSGVYEQYF. The CDR3 region has the DNA TGTGCCAGCAGCCATCTTGGAAACTCTGGAGTATACGAGCAGTACTTC.

A note on this clone: Additional DNA sequences in this sample encode the identical CDR3. The chain is built from TRBV28 and TRBJ2-3; D not certain. Germline V lookup: CDR1 MDHEN, CDR2 SYDVKM. The V end lost 2 bases, the J end lost 3 bases, and 6 bases lay between the germline ends. The CDR3 totals 13 residues. The chain's CDR3 is CASSLLLTDTQYF. The CDR3 nucleotides are TGTGCCAGCAGTTTACTCCTGACAGATACGCAGTATTTT.

Remarks on this clone: The sample carries other DNA sequences with the same CDR3. This chain joins TRBV7-9 and TRBJ2-7; D gene uncertain. Looked up from germline, CDR1 is SEHNR and CDR2 is FQNEAQ (reference sequence). Trimming removed 3 bases at V and 3 bases at J, with 6 bases between. CDR3 length equals 12 residues. The CDR3 reads CASSFDGYEQYF. In nucleotides, the CDR3 is TGTGCCAGCAGCTTCGACGGCTACGAGCAGTACTTC.

This chain links TRBV13 with TRBJ2-7; 10 nucleotides line up with TRBD2. Germline values: CDR1 PRHDT, CDR2 FYEKMQ (reference sequence). CDR3 size: 15 residues. V lost 1 base to trimming and J lost 4 bases; unmatched junction nucleotides: 4. CDR3 residues: CASSLETSGKYEQYF. CDR3 coding DNA: TGTGCCAGCAGCTTAGAAACTAGCGGGAAGTACGAGCAGTACTTC.

The CDR3 DNA follows: TGTGCCAGCAGTATCGGACGAACCTACGAGCAGTACTTC. Residues: CASSIGRTYEQYF. The rearrangement links TRBV28 to TRBJ2-7; D uncertain. The germline V gene has CDR1 MDHEN and CDR2 SYDVKM. The ends were cut back, 5 bases at V and 2 bases at J, with 10 bases in the middle. The CDR3 consists of 13 residues.

The CDR3 DNA is TGTGCCAGCAGTTTAGCCAACCAAGAGACCCAGTACTTC. Encoded protein: CASSLANQETQYF. The genes are TRBV27 and TRBJ2-5; D gene ambiguous. Looked up from germline, CDR1 is MNHEY and CDR2 is SMNVEV (reference sequence). This CDR3 contains 13 residues. V was pared by 2 bases and J by 0 bases, with 4 bases between.

The chain carries TRBV6-5 and TRBJ1-4; D is unresolved. V shed 6 bases and J shed 6 bases, with 8 bases lying between them. CDR3 length: 12 residues. CDR1 and CDR2 (germline): MNHEY, SVGAGI. The CDR3 loop is CASRAGDEKLFF. In DNA, the CDR3 is TGTGCCAGCAGGGCCGGAGATGAAAAACTGTTTTTT.

In its sample, this clone was seen once. The rearrangement links TRBV29-1 to TRBJ2-7; tentative D call: TRBD1 (6 bases). Germline V gene sequence: CDR1 SQVTM, CDR2 ANQGSEA. The ends were cut back, 7 bases at V and 3 bases at J, with 31 bases in the middle. This CDR3 is 18 amino acids long. This CDR3 is CSAIPKSAAQGIFYEQYF. The DNA for the CDR3 is TGCAGCGCTATTCCGAAGTCCGCGGCGCAGGGGATTTTCTACGAGCAGTACTTC.

The rearrangement joins TRBV27 to TRBJ2-2, with D unclear. V was trimmed by 5 bases and J by 7 bases, leaving 17 bases between them. This CDR3 is built from 15 residues. The V gene's germline CDR1 is MNHEY and CDR2 SMNVEV (reference sequence). In nucleotides, the CDR3 is TGTGCCAGCAGTCCCAATATAGGGTCGGACGGGGAGCTGTTTTTT. This translates into CASSPNIGSDGELFF.

The V call is TRBV28, the J call TRBJ2-7, with 9 nucleotides matching TRBD1. The CDR3 contains 15 residues. After removal of 3 bases from V and 4 bases from J, the junction contained 7 bases not matched to a gene. Germline V lookup: CDR1 MDHEN, CDR2 SYDVKM. The CDR3 DNA is TGTGCCAGCAGTTTCGGGGACAGGGCTGGATACGAGCAGTACTTC. Protein sequence: CASSFGDRAGYEQYF.

CDR3 in amino acids: CASSLPGQGMGAEAFF. The CDR3 nucleotides read TGCGCCAGCAGCCTGCCGGGACAGGGAATGGGCGCTGAAGCTTTCTTT. The chain links TRBV4-1 to TRBJ1-1; TRBD1 aligns across 9 bases. The CDR3 loop spans 16 amino acids. Trimming removed 4 bases from V and 6 bases from J; junction bases left unmatched: 12. Germline V gene sequence: CDR1 MGHRA, CDR2 YSYEKL.

CDR3 amino acids: CASSFGQGGTYEQYF. CDR3 bases: TGTGCCAGCAGCTTTGGACAGGGCGGCACCTACGAGCAGTACTTC. V and J are TRBV7-9 and TRBJ2-7; TRBD1 aligns across 8 bases. The germline V gene has CDR1 SEHNR and CDR2 FQNEAQ (reference sequence). The V and J ends lost 3 bases and 2 bases, in that order; junction bases with no gene match: 6. The CDR3 is 15 amino acids.

The sample holds one count of this clone. The chain recombines TRBV5-1 with TRBJ2-1, with D tentatively TRBD1 (5 bases). Germline V CDR1 and CDR2: SGHRS, YFSETQ. This CDR3 region has 14 residues. Trimming pared 6 bases from V and 5 bases from J, leaving 15 bases between. CDR3 sequence: CASTIDSFNNEQFF. CDR3 DNA sequence: TGCGCCAGCACCATCGACAGTTTTAACAATGAGCAGTTCTTC.